The clone carrying this TCR beta chain has just a few counts. The antigen is undetermined. This record comes from a study of post-analysis software for immune sequencing data. Study-wide background: Both relapsing-remitting and secondary progressive multiple sclerosis featured among the disease courses, as did progressive-relapsing multiple sclerosis.

CDR3 size: 15 residues. V dropped 4 bases and J dropped 5 bases, with 18 bases sitting between them. Germline CDR1 is SEHNR and CDR2 is FQNEAQ (reference sequence). TCR beta cDNA libraries included unique molecular identifiers. T cells, about 0.95 to 10 million of them, yielded about half a million cDNA molecules. Each CDR3 protein is one row after TCRdb ran MiXCR on the PCR reads. In the table there are approximately 360,000 distinct CDR3 sequences, around a third of which are singletons. Findings and limits, study-wide: Roughly five TRBV segments were significantly more frequent in patients than in controls. TRBV5-6, TRBV5-1 and TRBV20-1 were among these segments. Clustering by F measure revealed strong co-clustering among samples prepared together in one batch. Relative to controls, patients with multiple sclerosis showed significantly lower normalized Chao1 diversity.

The chain is built from TRBV7-9 and TRBJ2-7; tentative D call: TRBD2 (6 bases). This TCR was sampled from a girl aged 10 to 17 with multiple sclerosis. Input material: blood. The CDR3 reads CASSSVMGGEDEQYF. In DNA, the CDR3 is TGTGCCAGCAGCTCTGTAATGGGGGGAGAGGACGAGCAGTACTTC.